These 16 T cell receptor beta chains were all obtained from the same sample, sequenced in a study. One entry per CDR3 protein results from TCRdb running MiXCR on the RT-PCR reads. The table shows 550,000 to 750,000 distinct CDR3 sequences, with 11% to 15% occurring only once. Source material: memory CD4+ T cells from blood. The receptors come from a female donor in good health, serving as a healthy control.

This clonotype was seen just once. The chain combines TRBV6-4 with TRBJ1-5, with 8 bases aligning to TRBD1. V shed 3 bases and J 7 bases; nucleotides not matched to a gene: 2. CDR3 length equals 13 residues. Germline CDR1 MRHNA, CDR2 SNTAGT. The CDR3 DNA is TGTGCCAGCAGTGAATCAGGGGGCCAGCCCCAGCATTTT. Translation gives CASSESGGQPQHF.

This clonotype was observed a handful of times. The genes are TRBV7-3 and TRBJ2-1; the D gene is possibly TRBD1 (6 bases). V was shortened by 5 bases and J by 5 bases, with 13 bases between the two germline ends. Looked up from germline, CDR1 is SGHTA and CDR2 is FQGTGA. The CDR3 runs to 14 residues. CDR3 sequence: CASSLRQADNEQFF. The CDR3 nucleotides read TGTGCCAGCAGCCTAAGACAGGCGGACAATGAGCAGTTCTTC.

In its sample, this clonotype was seen a few times. V gene TRBV7-3 combines with J gene TRBJ2-5; 12 bases agree with TRBD2. The CDR3 has 15 amino acids. Per germline, CDR1 SGHTA and CDR2 FQGTGA. V shed 6 bases and J 5 bases; nucleotides not matched to a gene: 7. The CDR3 spells CASSPTSGSGETQYF. In DNA, the CDR3 is TGTGCCAGCAGTCCGACTAGCGGGAGTGGGGAGACCCAGTACTTC.

This rearrangement joins TRBV9 to TRBJ1-2, with unresolved D. With 2 bases removed from V and 4 bases from J, the gap between germline ends came to 15 bases. The CDR3 consists of 15 residues. The germline gives CDR1 SGDLS, CDR2 YYNGEE. CDR3 coding DNA: TGTGCCAGCAGCGTCAACAGCCGAGACTTCTATGGCTACACCTTC. Translated, it gives CASSVNSRDFYGYTF.

In regard to this clonotype: A single base separates this from a much larger clone, so it may be a read error. V gene TRBV12-3 or TRBV12-4 combines with J gene TRBJ1-6, with 7 bases that match TRBD1. CDR3 length: 14 amino acids. The CDR3 loop reads CASTLTGSNSPLYF. CDR3 nucleotide sequence: TGTGCCAGCACCCTGACAGGGTCCAATTCACCCCTCTACTTT.

The chain employs TRBV11-2 and TRBJ1-3, with D unclear. The CDR3 has 15 amino acids. Trimming left V 2 bases short and J 0 bases short, with 8 bases between. Germline V gives CDR1 SGHAT, CDR2 FQNNGV. The CDR3 sequence: CASSLTSSSGNTIYF. The CDR3, as DNA: TGTGCCAGCAGCTTAACGAGCAGCTCTGGAAACACCATATATTTT. Using reference TRBV11-2 and TRBJ1-3 for the parts outside the CDR3, the full variable domain is EAGVAQSPRYKIIEKRQSVAFWCNPISGHATLYWYQQILGQGPKLLIQFQNNGVVDDSQLPKDRFSAERLKGVDSTLKIQPAKLEDSAVYLCASSLTSSSGNTIYFGEGSWLTVV.

This clonotype was seen a few times. V gene TRBV6-1 combines with J gene TRBJ1-5, with D hard to call. CDR1 and CDR2 (germline): MNHNS, SASEGT. V was trimmed by 0 bases and J by 3 bases, leaving 12 bases between them. This CDR3 has 16 amino acids. For the CDR3, the DNA is TGTGCCAGCAGTGAAGCGAGCATTGGTATCAATCAGCCCCAGCATTTT. The encoded protein is CASSEASIGINQPQHF.

The genes are TRBV7-2 and TRBJ2-1; 9 nucleotides line up with TRBD1. CDR1 SGHTA and CDR2 FQGNSA come from the germline V gene. Unmatched junction bases numbered 12, after V lost 5 bases and J lost 7 bases. The CDR3 spans 16 residues. The CDR3 loop reads CASSTVPGTGSNEQFF. The CDR3 DNA reads as TGTGCCAGCAGCACCGTCCCCGGGACAGGGTCGAATGAGCAGTTCTTC.

The genes are TRBV20-1 and TRBJ2-7, with 8 bases that match TRBD2. The CDR3 has 17 amino acids. Germline CDR1 DFQATT, CDR2 SNEGSKA (reference sequence). The V and J ends lost 0 bases and 3 bases, in that order; junction bases with no gene match: 13. The CDR3 coding sequence is TGCAGTGCTAGAGATCCGGTAGAAGCGGGAGCCCTCTACGAGCAGTACTTC. Translated, it gives CSARDPVEAGALYEQYF.

This clonotype was seen a handful of times. The chain has TRBV6-5 and TRBJ1-1; D is undetermined. V gave up 2 bases and J gave up 1 base, with 8 bases separating them. Germline CDR1 reads MNHEY; CDR2 reads SVGAGI. CDR3 length: 14 amino acids. CDR3 loop: CASSYSFGNTEAFF. The CDR3 bases are TGTGCCAGCAGTTACAGTTTTGGGAACACTGAAGCTTTCTTT.

This clonotype was recorded only once. The V gene is TRBV3-1, the J gene TRBJ2-1, with D perhaps given as TRBD1 or TRBD2 (5 bases each). The V gene's germline CDR1 is LGHDT and CDR2 YNNKEL (reference sequence). V was trimmed by 4 bases and J by 8 bases, leaving 12 bases between them. The CDR3 runs 13 residues. CDR3 residues: CASSLGTVDEQFF. The CDR3 DNA sequence: TGTGCCAGCAGCCTGGGGACCGTTGATGAGCAGTTCTTC.

This chain uses TRBV18 with TRBJ1-2; possible D gene TRBD1, 6 bases. Per germline, CDR1 KGHSH and CDR2 LQKENI. The CDR3 covers 16 residues. Trimming removed 2 bases at V and 7 bases at J, with 20 bases between. In nucleotides, the CDR3 is TGTGCCAGCTCACCATTTGAAACGGGGGGCCCGCGTGGCTACACCTTC. This sequence encodes CASSPFETGGPRGYTF.

This chain's CDR3 is CASSADGTSADTQYF. CDR3 in DNA: TGTGCCAGCAGCGCAGACGGGACTAGCGCAGATACGCAGTATTTT. The chain is built from TRBV9 and TRBJ2-3; 10 bases fit TRBD2. This CDR3 has 15 residues. Trimming took 3 bases from V and 4 from J; bases not matched to a gene: 5. CDR1 is SGDLS and CDR2 is YYNGEE in the germline V gene. Using reference TRBV9 and TRBJ2-3 for the parts outside the CDR3, the full variable domain is DSGVTQTPKHLITATGQRVTLRCSPRSGDLSVYWYQQSLDQGLQFLIQYYNGEERAKGNILERFSAQQFPDLHSELNLSSLELGDSALYFCASSADGTSADTQYFGPGTRLTVL.

This clonotype was picked up many times. The chain couples TRBV7-9 to TRBJ2-5; D may be TRBD1 (7 bases). V was pared by 5 bases and J by 4 bases, with 17 bases between. CDR3 length: 15 amino acids. Germline CDR1 and CDR2: SEHNR and FQNEAQ (reference sequence). This CDR3 reads CASSGRGRRGETQYF. The CDR3 nucleotides are TGTGCCAGCAGCGGCAGGGGGAGGAGGGGAGAGACCCAGTACTTC.

This clonotype showed up many times. The chain uses TRBV15 and TRBJ2-1; D is undetermined. This CDR3 is built from 13 residues. V was pared by 4 bases and J by 6 bases, with 10 bases between. Germline CDR1 LNHNV, CDR2 YYDKDF (reference sequence). CDR3: CATSKVEPNEQFF. CDR3 in DNA: TGTGCCACCAGCAAGGTGGAGCCCAATGAGCAGTTCTTC. The full variable domain, rest sourced from reference TRBV15 and TRBJ2-1, is DAMVIQNPRYQVTQFGKPVTLSCSQTLNHNVMYWYQQKSSQAPKLLFHYYDKDFNNEADTPDNFQSRRPNTSFCFLDIRSPGLGDTAMYLCATSKVEPNEQFFGPGTRLTVL.

The V call is TRBV5-5, the J call TRBJ1-4; D remains ambiguous. Germline V CDR1 and CDR2: SGHKS, YYEKEE (reference sequence). The V gene lost 0 bases and the J gene lost 4 bases, with 10 bases spanning the gap. This CDR3 contains 15 residues. The CDR3 nucleotides are TGTGCCAGCAGCTTGGTTTGGGCGGATAATGAAAAACTGTTTTTT. This gives the protein CASSLVWADNEKLFF.